This T cell receptor beta chain was recovered during a study of PD-1 blockade in classical Hodgkin lymphoma. Study details: Nivolumab dosed at 3 mg/kg went to patients intravenously every 2 weeks. General observations from the study: Differences between repertoires have undefined causes, possibly disease activity or prior therapy. While CD8+ TCR diversity did not rise significantly by C4D1, CD4+ TCR diversity did.

Each of the patients experienced relapse following autologous stem cell transplantation, and their brentuximab vedotin exposure differed. About this clone itself: The antigen is unknown.

The protocol was immunoSEQ multiplex PCR, while the TCRdb copy is restricted to in-frame clones and leaves out a portion. Of nearly 100,000 clones in the sample, approximately 80% are singletons; the top ten hold 9.5% to 15%. Sequencing used peripheral blood mononuclear cells (PBMCs), obtained at baseline. The sequence was obtained from a human donor with classical Hodgkin lymphoma.

DNA for the CDR3: TGTGCCAGCCGACGGAACACTGAAGCTTTCTTT. Translation gives CASRRNTEAFF. The chain joins TRBV5-6 to TRBJ1-1; unclear D gene. V lost 7 bases and J lost 1, with 5 bases in between. Germline V gives CDR1 SGHDT, CDR2 YYEEEE. This CDR3 has 11 residues.